Presented here are 27 T cell receptor beta chains from one specimen sequenced in a study of post-analysis software for immune sequencing data. Notes on the study in general: Four or five TRBV segments were more frequent in patients than controls; TRBV5-6, TRBV5-1 and TRBV20-1 belonged to this group.

These receptors have no known antigen. Every TCR beta cDNA library bore unique molecular identifiers. TCRdb redid the calling of the PCR reads with MiXCR, one entry per CDR3 protein. The table shows about 820,000 distinct CDR3 sequences, with 53% occurring only once. The sample consisted of blood. All receptors derive from a girl under 18 with multiple sclerosis.

This clonotype was detected a few times. The chain uses TRBV5-1 and TRBJ1-2; possibly TRBD1 for D (5 bases). This CDR3 has 15 residues. Germline-derived CDR1 and CDR2 are SGHRS and YFSETQ. V was cut by 4 bases and J by 5 bases, with 18 bases left in between. The CDR3, as DNA: TGCGCCAGCAGCGATGGAGAGGGGAGAAGTTATGGCTACACCTTC. Its translation is CASSDGEGRSYGYTF. Together with reference TRBV5-1 and TRBJ1-2, the CDR3 gives the full variable domain: KAGVTQTPRYLIKTRGQQVTLSCSPISGHRSVSWYQQTPGQGLQFLFEYFSETQRNKGNFPGRFSGRQFSNSRSEMNVSTLELGDSALYLCASSDGEGRSYGYTFGSGTRLTVV.

This clonotype turned up a few times. This rearrangement joins TRBV27 to TRBJ2-1, with TRBD1 matching 9 bases. The J segment lost 7 bases and the V segment lost 4 bases, leaving 11 bases of the junction unmatched. The CDR3 spans 16 residues. Germline V gives CDR1 MNHEY, CDR2 SMNVEV (reference sequence). The CDR3 sequence is CASSSRGQGRLNEQFF. DNA of the CDR3: TGTGCCAGCAGTTCCCGGGGACAGGGTCGATTGAATGAGCAGTTCTTC.

V gene TRBV10-3 combines with J gene TRBJ2-3; 8 nucleotides align to TRBD2. Germline CDR1 and CDR2: ENHRY and SYGVKD. V was pared by 8 bases and J by 4 bases, with 8 bases of the junction left unmatched. The CDR3 is 14 amino acids. CDR3 nucleotide sequence: TGTGCCATCGGATACAGCGGGAGCGCAGATACGCAGTATTTT. Protein sequence: CAIGYSGSADTQYF.

This clonotype was counted only a few times. CDR3 loop: CASKQRNTYEQYF. In nucleotides, the CDR3 is TGTGCCAGCAAGCAGCGCAACACCTACGAGCAGTACTTC. The chain carries TRBV6-1 and TRBJ2-7; D is unresolved. CDR3 length equals 13 residues. V was shortened by 7 bases and J by 2 bases, with 12 bases between the two germline ends. Germline V gene data show CDR1 as MNHNS and CDR2 as SASEGT.

The chain couples TRBV20-1 to TRBJ2-5; 13 bases are shared with TRBD2. Germline loops: CDR1 DFQATT, CDR2 SNEGSKA (reference sequence). Trimming removed 4 bases from V and 1 base from J; junction bases left unmatched: 3. The CDR3 has 15 residues. The CDR3 spells CSAILAGGPQETQYF. The CDR3 bases are TGCAGTGCTATACTAGCGGGGGGGCCCCAAGAGACCCAGTACTTC.

This chain joins TRBV29-1 and TRBJ2-5; D remains ambiguous. Deletions cut 4 bases from V and 2 bases from J, with 14 bases between. CDR3 length: 14 amino acids. Germline V gives CDR1 SQVTM, CDR2 ANQGSEA. CDR3 DNA sequence: TGCAGCGTTGCTGGGCGGATTCTACAAGAGACCCAGTACTTC. It is translated as CSVAGRILQETQYF.

The rearrangement uses TRBV27 and TRBJ2-5; the D is unclear. The CDR3 covers 15 residues. Per germline, CDR1 MNHEY and CDR2 SMNVEV (reference sequence). Trimming cost V 2 bases and J 1 base, with 11 bases left between them. CDR3 in DNA: TGTGCCAGCAGTTTAGGCCAGGATATCCAAGAGACCCAGTACTTC. This codes for CASSLGQDIQETQYF.

The rearrangement joins TRBV5-1 to TRBJ1-6; 7 bases are a match to TRBD1. V shed 3 bases, J shed 10 bases, and the junction held 7 bases outside the gene matches. There are 14 residues in the CDR3. Germline values: CDR1 SGHRS, CDR2 YFSETQ. CDR3 DNA: TGCGCCAGCAGCTCGGAGGGGGCGGAATCACCCCTCCACTTT. Its protein is CASSSEGAESPLHF.

The rearrangement links TRBV7-2 to TRBJ1-1; no clear D gene. V shed 1 base and J shed 0 bases, with 9 bases lying between them. Germline CDR1 SGHTA, CDR2 FQGNSA. The CDR3 has 15 amino acids. CDR3 residues: CASSLVLGLNTEAFF. The CDR3 DNA is TGTGCCAGCAGCTTAGTATTAGGATTGAACACTGAAGCTTTCTTT. Full variable domain (remainder filled in from reference TRBV7-2 and TRBJ1-1): GAGVSQSPSNKVTEKGKDVELRCDPISGHTALYWYRQSLGQGLEFLIYFQGNSAPDKSGLPSDRFSAERTGGSVSTLTIQRTQQEDSAVYLCASSLVLGLNTEAFFGQGTRLTVV.

The chain is built from TRBV7-9 and TRBJ1-1, with 10 bases identical to TRBD1. The CDR3 is 15 amino acids. Germline V gene data show CDR1 as SEHNR and CDR2 as FQNEAQ (reference sequence). Trimming cost V 2 bases and J 4 bases; bases outside gene matches: 4. The CDR3 DNA is TGTGCCAGCAGCTTAATGGGACAGGGGACCACTGAAGCTTTCTTT. It codes for CASSLMGQGTTEAFF.

This clonotype was seen a handful of times. The rearrangement uses TRBV20-1 and TRBJ2-7, with TRBD2 matching over 12 bases. The germline gives CDR1 DFQATT, CDR2 SNEGSKA (reference sequence). V trimming: 3 bases; J trimming: 7 bases; junction bases outside the gene matches: 7. The CDR3 length is 14 residues. DNA for the CDR3: TGCAGTGCTAGCCGGCTAGCGGGAGGGAATGAGCAGTACTTC. Protein sequence: CSASRLAGGNEQYF.

The chain links TRBV2 to TRBJ2-7, with D perhaps matching TRBD2 (5 bases). The CDR3 is made up of 17 amino acids. V was trimmed by 6 bases and J by 0 bases, leaving 21 bases between them. The germline V gene encodes CDR1 SNHLY and CDR2 FYNNEI. In DNA, the CDR3 is TGTGCCAGCAGCCCACCAAACCGGGTTGGGAGCTCCTACGAGCAGTACTTC. Its protein is CASSPPNRVGSSYEQYF.

The V and J genes are TRBV11-2 and TRBJ1-6; D may be TRBD1 (6 bases). The CDR3 runs to 14 residues. Trimming removed 5 bases at V and 5 bases at J, with 10 bases between. The V gene's germline CDR1 is SGHAT and CDR2 FQNNGV. CDR3 nucleotide sequence: TGTGCCAGCAGCATAGGACAGCATAATTCACCCCTCCACTTT. Amino acid sequence: CASSIGQHNSPLHF.

CDR3: CASSSRSPLLTYEQYF. CDR3 nucleotide sequence: TGTGCCAGCAGCTCGCGGTCGCCGCTCCTCACCTACGAGCAGTACTTC. V is TRBV7-8 and J is TRBJ2-4; D is ambiguous. The end of the DNA aligns better with TRBJ2-7, so the J call may be wrong. Germline V lookup: CDR1 SGHVS, CDR2 FQNEAQ. The CDR3 is 16 amino acids.

This chain uses TRBV10-3 with TRBJ2-6; TRBD1 might be the D (6 bases). Germline V lookup: CDR1 ENHRY, CDR2 SYGVKD. V lost 7 bases and J lost 2, with 15 bases in between. CDR3 length equals 16 residues. Written as DNA, the CDR3 is TGTGCCATCACATCCAGGGGTGGCGCTGGGGCCAACGTCCTGACTTTC. Protein product: CAITSRGGAGANVLTF.

V and J are TRBV7-8 and TRBJ2-1, with 7 bases aligning to TRBD1. The V and J ends lost 4 bases and 6 bases, in that order; junction bases with no gene match: 9. CDR3 length equals 15 residues. Germline loops: CDR1 SGHVS, CDR2 FQNEAQ. The CDR3 loop reads CASSSRDSAINEQFF. The CDR3 DNA sequence: TGTGCCAGCAGCTCCAGGGACAGCGCGATCAATGAGCAGTTCTTC.

The rearrangement joins TRBV5-1 to TRBJ2-6, with 9 bases matching TRBD1. With 4 bases clipped from V and 2 bases from J, the junction kept 7 bases outside the gene matches. In germline, CDR1 is SGHRS, CDR2 YFSETQ. CDR3 length: 17 residues. The CDR3 bases are TGCGCCAGCAGCAGAACGGGACAGGGCGCTGGGGCCAACGTCCTGACTTTC. Protein: CASSRTGQGAGANVLTF.

This clonotype was seen a handful of times. The chain carries TRBV7-3 and TRBJ2-6; a weak D match, TRBD2 (6 bases). The CDR3 sequence is 17 residues long. Deletions cut 2 bases from V and 4 bases from J, with 15 bases between. CDR1 SGHTA and CDR2 FQGTGA come from the germline V gene. The CDR3 nucleotides read TGTGCCAGCAGCTTAGCTCTCGGGAGCGCCGGGGCCAACGTCCTGACTTTC. It translates to CASSLALGSAGANVLTF.

The sample holds a few counts of this clonotype. This chain connects TRBV3-1 to TRBJ2-3; D is perhaps TRBD2 (7 bases). Germline loops: CDR1 LGHDT, CDR2 YNNKEL (reference sequence). This CDR3 region has 18 residues. V was cut by 0 bases and J by 0 bases, with 16 bases left in between. The DNA for the CDR3 is TGTGCCAGCAGCCAAGATTTGCGGGGGCTAACTAGCACAGATACGCAGTATTTT. Protein: CASSQDLRGLTSTDTQYF.

The J gene is TRBJ1-5, the V gene TRBV12-3 or TRBV12-4; tentative D call: TRBD1 (5 bases). The CDR3 consists of 14 residues. V lost 3 bases and J lost 4, with 10 bases in between. In DNA, the CDR3 is TGTGCCAGCAGTTTCAGGGCCTTGAATCAGCCCCAGCATTTT. Its translation is CASSFRALNQPQHF.

The gene calls are TRBV6-5 and TRBJ2-7; perhaps TRBD1 as D (5 bases). V lost 6 bases, J lost 2 bases, and 11 bases lay in between. This CDR3 comprises 13 residues. Germline V gene sequence: CDR1 MNHEY, CDR2 SVGAGI. CDR3 DNA sequence: TGTGCCAGCAGACAGGATTCTACCTACGAGCAGTACTTC. Residues: CASRQDSTYEQYF.

The V and J genes are TRBV5-5 and TRBJ1-1; no clear D. The germline V gene has CDR1 SGHKS and CDR2 YYEKEE (reference sequence). V shed 4 bases and J shed 7 bases, with 11 bases lying between them. This CDR3 is 12 amino acids long. The DNA of the CDR3 is TGTGCCAGCAGCCCTTTTCCGAGTGAAGCTTTCTTT. Protein: CASSPFPSEAFF.

V is TRBV3-1 and J is TRBJ1-5; no firm D call. CDR3 size: 15 residues. The germline V and J ends were trimmed by 0 bases and 4 bases, with 10 bases remaining between them. Germline loops: CDR1 LGHDT, CDR2 YNNKEL (reference sequence). CDR3 coding DNA: TGTGCCAGCAGCCAAGATGTGACTAGTAATCAGCCCCAGCATTTT. Its translation is CASSQDVTSNQPQHF.

The chain couples TRBV7-2 to TRBJ2-1; 7 nucleotides align to TRBD2. Trimming cost V 2 bases and J 7 bases; bases outside gene matches: 11. CDR1 is SGHTA and CDR2 is FQGNSA in the germline V gene. This CDR3 contains 16 residues. CDR3 in amino acids: CASSLWVGGRGNEQFF. Here the CDR3 DNA reads TGTGCCAGCAGCTTATGGGTCGGCGGGAGAGGGAATGAGCAGTTCTTC.

CDR3 loop: CASSNAARPLYEQYF. CDR3 in DNA: TGCGCCAGCAGCAATGCCGCGCGACCTCTCTACGAGCAGTACTTC. The rearrangement joins TRBV5-1 to TRBJ2-7, with D hard to call. The CDR3 loop spans 15 amino acids. The ends were cut back, 4 bases at V and 3 bases at J, with 17 bases in the middle. Germline lookup yields CDR1 SGHRS and CDR2 YFSETQ.

The genes are TRBV29-1 and TRBJ2-1; 7 nucleotides agree with TRBD2. J lost 9 bases, V lost 7 bases, and 6 bases had no gene match. Germline V gives CDR1 SQVTM, CDR2 ANQGSEA. This CDR3 region has 11 residues. CDR3 amino acids: CSAMGGSEQFF. The DNA of the CDR3 is TGCAGCGCCATGGGGGGGAGTGAGCAGTTCTTC.

The gene calls are TRBV29-1 and TRBJ2-1; D is perhaps TRBD1 or TRBD2 (5 bases each). The CDR3 spans 18 residues. Trimming took 6 bases from V and 1 from J, leaving 25 bases between them. CDR1 is SQVTM, CDR2 ANQGSEA, per germline. This CDR3 reads CSVAGTDSARFSYNEQFF. DNA for the CDR3: TGCAGCGTAGCCGGGACCGATAGCGCACGCTTTTCCTACAATGAGCAGTTCTTC.